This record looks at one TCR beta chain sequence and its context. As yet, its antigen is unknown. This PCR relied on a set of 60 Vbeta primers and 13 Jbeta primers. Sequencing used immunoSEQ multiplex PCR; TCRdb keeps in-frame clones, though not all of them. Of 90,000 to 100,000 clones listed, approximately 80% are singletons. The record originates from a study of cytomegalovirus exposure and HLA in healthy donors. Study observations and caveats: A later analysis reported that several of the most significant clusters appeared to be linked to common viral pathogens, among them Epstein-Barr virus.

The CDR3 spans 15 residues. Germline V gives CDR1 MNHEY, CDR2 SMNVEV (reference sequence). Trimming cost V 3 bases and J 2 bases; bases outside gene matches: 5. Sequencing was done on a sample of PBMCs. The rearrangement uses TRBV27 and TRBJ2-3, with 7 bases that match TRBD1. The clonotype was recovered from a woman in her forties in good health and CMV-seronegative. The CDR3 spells CASSFETGVTDTQYF. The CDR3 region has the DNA TGTGCCAGCAGTTTCGAAACAGGGGTCACAGATACGCAGTATTTT.